This TCR beta chain is from a study of T cell responses to AZD1222 COVID-19 vaccine. Broader study findings: Along spike, vaccine-associated CD4 TCRs were found throughout, with dominance at 160-218 and 743-854. The number of AZD1222 recipients seropositive at baseline was only 5 to 7.

Only in-frame clones appear in the TCRdb table, and some are missing; sequencing was by immunoSEQ multiplex PCR. This sample yields roughly 140,000 clones, of which approximately 94% are seen a single time; 4.5% to 5.5% belongs to the top ten. The CDR3 covers 15 residues. V gave up 6 bases and J gave up 7 bases, with 24 bases separating them. Germline V CDR1 and CDR2: SQVTM, ANQGSEA. As to this clone: Its matching antigen is unknown.

The input for sequencing was peripheral blood, taken on day 0 of AZD1222 vaccination. The chain has TRBV29-1 and TRBJ1-2, with unresolved D. The source is an adult in good health. The CDR3 DNA sequence: TGCAGCGTAGAGACCGCGGGAACGGTTATAAGTGGCTACACCTTC. Its protein product is CSVETAGTVISGYTF.